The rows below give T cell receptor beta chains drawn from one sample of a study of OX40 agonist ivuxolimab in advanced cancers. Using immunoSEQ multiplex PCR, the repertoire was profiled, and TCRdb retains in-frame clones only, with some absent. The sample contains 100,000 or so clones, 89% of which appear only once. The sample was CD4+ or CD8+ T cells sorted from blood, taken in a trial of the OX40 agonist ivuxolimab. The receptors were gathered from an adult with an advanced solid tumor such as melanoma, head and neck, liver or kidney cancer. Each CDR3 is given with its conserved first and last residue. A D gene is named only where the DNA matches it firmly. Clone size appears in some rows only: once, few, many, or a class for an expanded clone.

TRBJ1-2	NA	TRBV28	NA	CASSLGVGSYGYTF	TGTGCCAGCAGTTTGGGCGTCGGGTCGTATGGCTACACCTTC
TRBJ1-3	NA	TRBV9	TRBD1	CASSVAGTDVGNTIYF	TGTGCCAGCAGCGTTGCCGGGACAGATGTAGGAAACACCATATATTTT
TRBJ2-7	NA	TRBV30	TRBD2	CAWIAAGGPNEQYF	TGTGCCTGGATTGCAGCGGGAGGGCCCAACGAGCAGTACTTC
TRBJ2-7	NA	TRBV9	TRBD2	CASSVGAGELGQYF	TGTGCCAGCAGCGTAGGGGCGGGGGAGCTGGGGCAGTACTTC
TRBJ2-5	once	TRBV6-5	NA	CASKGADGETQYF	TGTGCCAGCAAAGGGGCCGACGGGGAGACCCAGTACTTC
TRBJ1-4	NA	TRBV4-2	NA	CASSQSFGGVEKLFF	TGTGCCAGCAGCCAATCCTTCGGGGGGGTTGAAAAACTGTTTTTT
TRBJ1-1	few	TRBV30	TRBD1	CAGGQNEAFF	TGTGCCGGGGGACAGAACGAAGCTTTCTTT
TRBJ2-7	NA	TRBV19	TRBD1	CASSPPRTGPREQYF	TGTGCCAGTAGTCCTCCGCGGACAGGGCCTCGCGAGCAGTACTTC
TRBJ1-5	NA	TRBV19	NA	CASSTTAENQPQHF	TGTGCCAGTAGTACGACAGCAGAGAATCAGCCCCAGCATTTT
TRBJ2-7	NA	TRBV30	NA	CAWSVYTGTGSYEQYF	TGTGCCTGGAGTGTATACACCGGGACGGGCTCCTACGAGCAGTACTTC
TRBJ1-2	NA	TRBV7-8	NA	CASSLQGRDGYTF	TGTGCCAGCAGCTTACAAGGGAGGGATGGCTACACCTTC
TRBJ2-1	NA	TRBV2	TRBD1	CASSPGQGLKGQFF	TGTGCCAGCTCACCGGGACAGGGCCTTAAGGGGCAGTTCTTC
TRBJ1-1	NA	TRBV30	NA	CAWSVRQGTFF	TGTGCCTGGAGTGTACGGCAGGGAACTTTCTTT
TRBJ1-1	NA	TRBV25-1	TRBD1	CASSSPPQGGAFF	TGTGCCAGCAGTTCGCCCCCGCAGGGGGGAGCTTTCTTT
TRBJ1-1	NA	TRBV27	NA	CASSLGQKNTEAFF	TGTGCCAGCAGTTTAGGGCAGAAGAACACTGAAGCTTTCTTT
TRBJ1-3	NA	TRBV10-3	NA	CAISDRGAESTIYF	TGTGCCATCAGTGATCGGGGGGCGGAAAGCACCATATATTTT
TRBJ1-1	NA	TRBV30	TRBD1	CAWRGGQGKAFF	TGTGCCTGGAGGGGGGGACAGGGCAAAGCTTTCTTT
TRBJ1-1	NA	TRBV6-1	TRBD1	CASSEGTGGAVNTEAFF	TGTGCCAGCAGTGAGGGGACAGGGGGCGCGGTAAATACTGAAGCTTTCTTT
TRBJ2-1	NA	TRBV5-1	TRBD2	CASSLTSGGNYNEQFF	TGCGCCAGCAGCTTGACTAGCGGGGGCAACTACAATGAGCAGTTCTTC
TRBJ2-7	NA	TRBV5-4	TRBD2	CASSLGTGGLYEQYF	TGTGCCAGCAGCTTGGGTACGGGAGGGCTCTACGAGCAGTACTTC
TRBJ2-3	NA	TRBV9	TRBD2	CASSPRTSGGRGTDTQYF	TGTGCCAGCAGCCCCCGGACTAGCGGGGGGCGGGGCACAGATACGCAGTATTTT
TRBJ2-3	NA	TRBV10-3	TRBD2	CAISESSRGGLSTDTQYF	TGTGCCATCAGTGAGTCAAGTCGCGGGGGACTTAGCACAGATACGCAGTATTTT
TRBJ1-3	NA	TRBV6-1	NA	CASTLNSGNTIYF	TGTGCCAGCACCCTTAACTCTGGAAACACCATATATTTT
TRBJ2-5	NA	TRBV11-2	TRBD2	CASSPVGLAGQETQYF	TGTGCCAGCAGCCCAGTGGGACTAGCGGGACAAGAGACCCAGTACTTC
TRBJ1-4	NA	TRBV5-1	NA	CASSLEPISSEKLFF	TGCGCCAGCAGCTTGGAACCTATCTCGAGTGAAAAACTGTTTTTT